A selection of T cell receptor beta chains follows, all from one sample in a study of blood T cell repertoires in COVID-19. TCRdb's copy holds only in-frame clones and misses some; the assay was immunoSEQ multiplex PCR. The sample lists some 99,000 clones; around 84% were seen once. The material sequenced was peripheral blood. The receptors originated from an older woman in a cohort sampled during active or convalescent COVID-19. CDR3s include the opening cysteine and the closing phenylalanine or tryptophan. The D gene is left open where the match is weak. Only some rows state a clone size, as once, few, many or a class for expanded clones.

j_call d_call v_call clone_size cdr3_nt cdr3_aa
TRBJ2-7 - TRBV27 - TGTGCCAGCAGCCACAGAGATTCCTACGAGCAGTACTTC CASSHRDSYEQYF
TRBJ1-1 - TRBV9 - TGTGCCAGCAGCGTAGAGGCAGGCCTGAGTGGCGCTTTCTTT CASSVEAGLSGAFF
TRBJ2-7 - TRBV5-1 few TGCGCCAGCAGCTCCGGGGCCTACGAGCAGTACTTC CASSSGAYEQYF
TRBJ2-7 TRBD1 TRBV11-3 - TGTGCCAGCAGCCCCACAGGGGTCGGCGAGCAGTACTTC CASSPTGVGEQYF
TRBJ2-1 - TRBV10-3 - TGTGCCATCAGTGAATCAGGGATGTCAATTAATGAGCAGTTCTTC CAISESGMSINEQFF
TRBJ2-1 - TRBV7-2 - TGTGCCAGCAGCTTTTTCCTCGGTGGTGGCAATGAGCAGTTCTTC CASSFFLGGGNEQFF
TRBJ2-7 TRBD1 TRBV5-5 few TGTGCCAGCAGCCAAACTCCGGGGACAGGGTACCACGAGCAGTACTTC CASSQTPGTGYHEQYF
TRBJ2-5 - TRBV6-2/TRBV6-3 - TGTGCCAGCAGTTCCGGGGTAGAAGGGACCCAGTACTTC CASSSGVEGTQYF
TRBJ2-5 - TRBV7-2 - TGTGCCAGCAGCCCTCGGAGGAGCGGGGAGACCCAGTACTTC CASSPRRSGETQYF
TRBJ1-2 TRBD1 TRBV28 - TGTGCCAGCAGTTCGCTGGACAGGTTGGGTCTTGGCTACACCTTC CASSSLDRLGLGYTF
TRBJ2-1 - TRBV6-5 - TGTGCCAGCAGTTTGGTAGGAGGGATTTACAATGAGCAGTTCTTC CASSLVGGIYNEQFF
TRBJ1-1 - TRBV6-6 - TGTGCCAGCACAGGTGGCAGGATCATGAACACTGAAGCTTTCTTT CASTGGRIMNTEAFF